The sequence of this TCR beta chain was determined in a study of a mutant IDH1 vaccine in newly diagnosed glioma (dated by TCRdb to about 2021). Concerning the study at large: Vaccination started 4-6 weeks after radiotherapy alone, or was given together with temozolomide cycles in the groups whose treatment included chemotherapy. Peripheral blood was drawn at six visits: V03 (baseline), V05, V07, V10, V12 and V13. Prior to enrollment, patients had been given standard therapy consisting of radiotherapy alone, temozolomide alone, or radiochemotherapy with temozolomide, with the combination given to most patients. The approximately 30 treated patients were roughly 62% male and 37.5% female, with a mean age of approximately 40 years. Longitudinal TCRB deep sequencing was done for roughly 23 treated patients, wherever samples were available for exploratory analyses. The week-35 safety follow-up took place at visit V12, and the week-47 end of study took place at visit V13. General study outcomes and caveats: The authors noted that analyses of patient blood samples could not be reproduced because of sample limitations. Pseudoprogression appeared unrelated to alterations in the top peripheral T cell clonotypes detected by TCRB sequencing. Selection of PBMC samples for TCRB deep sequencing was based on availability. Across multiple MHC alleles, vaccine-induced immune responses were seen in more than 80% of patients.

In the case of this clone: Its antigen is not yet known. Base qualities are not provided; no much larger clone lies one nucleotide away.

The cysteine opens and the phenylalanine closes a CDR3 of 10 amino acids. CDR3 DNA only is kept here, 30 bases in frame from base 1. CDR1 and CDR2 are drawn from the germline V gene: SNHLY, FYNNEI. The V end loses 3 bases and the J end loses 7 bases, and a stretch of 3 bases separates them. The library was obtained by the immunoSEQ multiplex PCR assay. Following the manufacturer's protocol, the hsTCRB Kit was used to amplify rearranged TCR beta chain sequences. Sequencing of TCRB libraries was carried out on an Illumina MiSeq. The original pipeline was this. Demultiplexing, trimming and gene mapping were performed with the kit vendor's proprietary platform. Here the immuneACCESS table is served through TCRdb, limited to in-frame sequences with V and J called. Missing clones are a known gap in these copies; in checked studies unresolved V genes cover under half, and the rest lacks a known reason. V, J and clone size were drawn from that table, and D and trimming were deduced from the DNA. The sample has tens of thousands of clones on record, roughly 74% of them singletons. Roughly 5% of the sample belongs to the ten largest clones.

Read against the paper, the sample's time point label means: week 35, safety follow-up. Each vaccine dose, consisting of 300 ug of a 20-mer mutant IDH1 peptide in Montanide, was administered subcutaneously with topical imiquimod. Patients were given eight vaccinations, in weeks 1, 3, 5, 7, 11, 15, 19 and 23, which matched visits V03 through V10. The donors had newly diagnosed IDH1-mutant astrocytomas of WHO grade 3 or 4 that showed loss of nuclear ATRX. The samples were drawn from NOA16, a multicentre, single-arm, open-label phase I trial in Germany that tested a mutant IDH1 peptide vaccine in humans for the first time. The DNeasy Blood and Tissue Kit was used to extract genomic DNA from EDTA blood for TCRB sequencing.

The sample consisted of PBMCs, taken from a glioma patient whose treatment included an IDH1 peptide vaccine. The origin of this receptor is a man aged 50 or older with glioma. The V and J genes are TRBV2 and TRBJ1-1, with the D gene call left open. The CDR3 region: CASSEVEAFF. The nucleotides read TGTGCCAGCAGTGAGGTTGAAGCTTTCTTT. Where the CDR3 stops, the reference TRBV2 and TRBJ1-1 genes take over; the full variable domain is EPEVTQTPSHQVTQMGQEVILRCVPISNHLYFYWYRQILGQKVEFLVSFYNNEISEKSEIFDDQFSVERPDGSNFTLKIRSTKLEDSAMYFCASSEVEAFFGQGTRLTVV.